This T cell receptor beta chain was sequenced in a study of Tregs in tolerant kidney transplant recipients. Looking at the study overall: Mixed chimerism was transient after nonmyeloablative marrow transplants from related graft donors. Findings and limits, study-wide: Findings come from small patient numbers and require larger validation. The most relevant donor-specific Treg TCRbeta repertoire apparently came from expansion with activated donor B cells.

TCRdb's table, derived via immunoSEQ multiplex PCR, lists solely in-frame clones and lacks some. The sample lists some 70,000 clones, about 88% occurring once. Germline V gives CDR1 MGHRA, CDR2 YSYEKL. Trimming removed 3 bases from V and 5 bases from J, with 10 bases in between. CDR3 length: 13 amino acids. Unstimulated Tregs (CD4+CD25+CD127-) and CD4+CD25- non-Tregs were sorted from PBMCs. With respect to this clone: What it recognizes is unknown.

The sample consisted of CD4+ T cells from blood, taken before the transplant. The sequence was obtained from a human donor who received a combined kidney and bone marrow transplant. V gene TRBV4-1 combines with J gene TRBJ1-2, with D unclear. CDR3 coding DNA: TGCGCCAGCAGCCAGGGAGACCTATATGGCTACACCTTC. Its translation: CASSQGDLYGYTF.